Following are 16 T cell receptor beta chains from one sample sequenced in a study of shared clonotypes between healthy human individuals. Produced via immunoSEQ multiplex PCR; TCRdb's table is partial and in-frame only. The repertoire consists of over a million clones, with around 97% occurring once and the leading ten covering more than 0.9%. What was sequenced was naive CD4+ T cells sorted from blood. Specified subset: CD45RA+ positively selected. Receptor source: a man aged 25-45 years in good health.

The chain uses TRBV5-1 and TRBJ2-7; 8 bases are shared with TRBD2. V was clipped by 0 bases and J by 2 bases; unmatched bases: 4. The CDR3 consists of 15 residues. CDR1 and CDR2 from the germline V gene are SGHRS and YFSETQ. This CDR3 is CASSLVSGGPYEQYF. Written as DNA, the CDR3 is TGCGCCAGCAGCTTGGTCTCGGGAGGGCCCTACGAGCAGTACTTC.

Remarks on this clone: Different DNA sequences within this sample yield the same CDR3. The V call is TRBV19, the J call TRBJ2-7; D may be TRBD1 or TRBD2 (5 bases each). CDR3 length: 14 residues. Between the trimmed V and J ends, which lost 5 bases and 0 bases, there was a span of 11 bases. The germline V gene has CDR1 LNHDA and CDR2 SQIVND (reference sequence). The DNA for the CDR3 is TGTGCCAGTAGTTTCCGGGACGGCTCCTACGAGCAGTACTTC. Amino acids: CASSFRDGSYEQYF.

The chain employs TRBV7-2 and TRBJ1-5; D unclear. Trimming took 4 bases from V and 2 from J, leaving 15 bases between them. Germline CDR1 SGHTA, CDR2 FQGNSA. The CDR3 totals 16 residues. The CDR3 loop is CASSSFGIVGNQPQHF. In DNA, the CDR3 is TGTGCCAGCAGCTCCTTCGGTATAGTGGGCAATCAGCCCCAGCATTTT.

The chain combines TRBV18 with TRBJ2-1; TRBD2 matches at 14 bases. V shed 3 bases and J 8 bases; nucleotides not matched to a gene: 3. From germline, CDR1 is KGHSH and CDR2 LQKENI. The CDR3 covers 15 residues. The CDR3, as DNA: TGTGCCAGCTCACCGGGACTAGCGGGAGAGGATGAGCAGTTCTTC. Its translation is CASSPGLAGEDEQFF.

The chain employs TRBV6-4 and TRBJ1-2; D is unclear. Germline CDR1 MRHNA, CDR2 SNTAGT. The CDR3 consists of 13 residues. V lost 0 bases, J lost 8 bases, and 10 bases lay in between. CDR3 residues: CASSDSSGGGYTF. CDR3 DNA: TGTGCCAGCAGTGACTCGTCAGGCGGCGGCTACACCTTC.

This clone was recorded once. The chain is built from TRBV18 and TRBJ2-1, with D hard to call. This CDR3 region has 17 residues. V dropped 3 bases and J dropped 0 bases, with 15 bases sitting between them. Germline V gene sequence: CDR1 KGHSH, CDR2 LQKENI. The CDR3 is CASSPLSLESSYNEQFF. The CDR3 DNA follows: TGTGCCAGCTCACCGCTAAGTCTAGAGAGCTCCTACAATGAGCAGTTCTTC.

This chain links TRBV6-5 with TRBJ1-2; TRBD1 agrees at 7 bases. The CDR3 is 13 amino acids. Trimming at V came to 4 bases and at J to 8 bases, leaving 7 bases not matched to a gene. CDR1 is MNHEY and CDR2 is SVGAGI in the germline V gene. The CDR3 spells CASSFDRVHGYTF. CDR3 in DNA: TGTGCCAGCAGTTTTGACAGGGTTCACGGCTACACCTTC.

The CDR3 is CASSYWTGGTDTQYF. Here the CDR3 DNA reads TGTGCCAGCAGTTATTGGACAGGGGGTACAGATACGCAGTATTTT. The chain is built from TRBV2 and TRBJ2-3; 10 bases line up with TRBD1. Germline CDR1 reads SNHLY; CDR2 reads FYNNEI. The J segment lost 3 bases and the V segment lost 5 bases, leaving 5 bases of the junction unmatched. This CDR3 has 15 residues.

The chain joins TRBV10-3 to TRBJ2-7; TRBD2 matches at 9 bases. The CDR3 consists of 15 residues. J lost 5 bases, V lost 3 bases, and 8 bases had no gene match. Germline loops: CDR1 ENHRY, CDR2 SYGVKD. The CDR3 DNA is TGTGCCATCAGTGACCTTAGCGGGAGTTTACACGAGCAGTACTTC. This gives the protein CAISDLSGSLHEQYF.

J is TRBJ1-4 and V is TRBV7-2; the match to TRBD1 covers 7 bases. The CDR3 consists of 16 residues. The V gene end was trimmed by 6 bases and the J gene end by 6 bases; junction bases not matched to a gene: 13. CDR1 SGHTA and CDR2 FQGNSA come from the germline V gene. The CDR3 sequence is CASSVYRGGLYEKLFF. The CDR3, as DNA: TGTGCCAGCAGTGTGTACAGGGGTGGTCTTTATGAAAAACTGTTTTTT.

The chain carries TRBV28 and TRBJ2-1; 12 nucleotides match TRBD2. V was clipped by 6 bases and J by 8 bases; unmatched bases: 11. The CDR3 contains 16 residues. The germline CDR1 and CDR2 sequences are MDHEN and SYDVKM. The CDR3 loop is CASRLRMTSGSDEQFF. CDR3 bases: TGTGCCAGCAGGTTAAGGATGACTAGCGGGAGTGATGAGCAGTTCTTC.

This chain links TRBV7-2 with TRBJ2-7; the D is unclear. Germline loops: CDR1 SGHTA, CDR2 FQGNSA. This CDR3 spans 14 amino acids. With 5 bases removed from V and 0 bases from J, the gap between germline ends came to 11 bases. In DNA form, the CDR3 reads TGTGCCAGCAGCAAGACACCTACCTCCTACGAGCAGTACTTC. It yields the protein CASSKTPTSYEQYF.

V usage is TRBV7-8 and J usage is TRBJ1-5; 9 positions match TRBD1. Per the germline V gene, CDR1 is SGHVS and CDR2 is FQNEAQ. Trimming at V came to 1 base and at J to 6 bases, leaving 10 bases not matched to a gene. The CDR3 spans 17 residues. The CDR3 loop reads CASSLGLGGTGRQPQHF. CDR3 in DNA: TGTGCCAGCAGCTTAGGATTAGGGGGGACAGGGCGTCAGCCCCAGCATTTT.

This sequence joins TRBV29-1 and TRBJ1-1, with TRBD1 identical over 8 bases. The CDR3 covers 13 residues. V lost 7 bases and J lost 1; bases outside the gene matches: 5. From germline, CDR1 is SQVTM and CDR2 ANQGSEA. CDR3 loop: CSANRGKNTEAFF. The CDR3 coding sequence is TGCAGCGCAAACAGGGGGAAGAACACTGAAGCTTTCTTT.

The genes are TRBV18 and TRBJ2-1; the match to TRBD1 covers 8 bases. There are 15 residues in the CDR3. Unmatched junction bases numbered 9, after V lost 4 bases and J lost 7 bases. Germline CDR1 reads KGHSH; CDR2 reads LQKENI. The CDR3 reads CASSRTHGQGNEQFF. For the CDR3, the DNA is TGTGCCAGCTCACGAACCCACGGACAGGGAAATGAGCAGTTCTTC.

This clone was seen just once. This rearrangement joins TRBV11-2 to TRBJ2-5, with TRBD1 as a possible D gene (5 bases). The germline V gene has CDR1 SGHAT and CDR2 FQNNGV. The CDR3 totals 15 residues. Trimming removed 5 bases at V and 1 base at J, with 14 bases between. CDR3 nucleotides: TGTGCCAGCAGCCCTGTTGGTGGGGCCCAAGAGACCCAGTACTTC. Translated, it gives CASSPVGGAQETQYF.